The clone carrying this TCR beta chain has only a few counts. The target antigen is unknown. MiXCR was run by TCRdb on the RT-PCR reads, yielding one entry per CDR3 protein. The table lists approximately 570,000 distinct CDR3 sequences, approximately 7.6% of them singletons. These data are taken from a study of response to subunit inactivated influenza vaccine. Study-wide results and caveats: With each seasonal influenza vaccination, the authors suggested, few new T cells are recruited.

This CDR3 is 11 amino acids long. V was clipped by 4 bases and J by 4 bases, with 2 bases between them. Germline CDR1 GTSNPN, CDR2 SVGIG (reference sequence). The chain combines TRBV30 with TRBJ2-6; D gene ambiguous. This receptor was obtained from a man aged 45-69 years who received an inactivated influenza vaccine. The sequenced sample was PBMCs from blood, obtained about 23 months after vaccination. The CDR3, as DNA: TGTGCCTGGACCGGGGCCAACGTCCTGACTTTC. It encodes CAWTGANVLTF.